Listed here are 6 T cell receptor beta chains from one sample, sequenced in a study of blood T cells in healthy people across ages. The authors ran a second PCR of about 6 to 12 cycles using a sample-barcoded 5' primer and a J-beta primer mix. TCRdb used MiXCR to reprocess the 5' RACE reads, holding one entry per CDR3 protein. The sample yields 750,000 to 950,000 distinct CDR3 sequences, 50% to 65% seen once. Material: blood. The receptors stem from a man older than 75 in good health.

This clonotype has a single count. This chain joins TRBV5-1 and TRBJ2-4; 7 nucleotides align to TRBD1. The end of the DNA is better explained by TRBJ2-7, so the J call may be wrong. CDR1 and CDR2 (germline): SGHRS, YFSETQ. This CDR3 contains 15 residues. The CDR3 nucleotides read TGCGCCAGCAGCTTGACCGGGACAGCTCTCTACGAGCAGTACTTC. This gives the protein CASSLTGTALYEQYF.

This clonotype was counted between two and nine times. The chain links TRBV5-1 to TRBJ1-2; maybe TRBD1 (5 bases). The ends were cut back, 4 bases at V and 3 bases at J, with 13 bases in the middle. The germline gives CDR1 SGHRS, CDR2 YFSETQ. This CDR3 has 14 residues. The CDR3 nucleotides read TGCGCCAGCAGCGCCGGGGGGTCAGACTATGGCTACACCTTC. Its protein is CASSAGGSDYGYTF.

As regards this clonotype: One base away lies a much larger clone, so this may be a sequencing read error. The chain couples TRBV5-6 to TRBJ2-5, with TRBD1 matching over 8 bases. The J call may be mistaken, given a closer DNA end match to TRBJ2-7. The CDR3 consists of 15 residues. The V gene's germline CDR1 is SGHDT and CDR2 YYEEEE. The CDR3 DNA reads TGTGCCAGCGGCACTAACCGGGACAGGTATTACGAGCAGTACTTC. Translation: CASGTNRDRYYEQYF.

The J gene is TRBJ1-4, the V gene TRBV12-3 or TRBV12-4, with a possible D match to TRBD1 (5 bases). The CDR3 runs to 13 residues. Trimming pared 3 bases from V and 8 bases from J, leaving 10 bases between. Here the CDR3 DNA reads TGTGCCAGCAGTTTGGGTGAGGGGGAAAAACTGTTTTTT. Residues: CASSLGEGEKLFF.

This chain connects TRBV29-1 to TRBJ2-5; the match to TRBD1 covers 7 bases. With the DNA end fitting TRBJ2-7 better, the J assignment may be wrong. Per the germline V gene, CDR1 is SQVTM and CDR2 is ANQGSEA. The CDR3 has 14 residues. The CDR3 nucleotides read TGCAGCGTTGGCCGACAGGGTGGGGCCTACGAGCAGTACTTC. As protein: CSVGRQGGAYEQYF.

J is TRBJ1-5 and V is TRBV20-1; D is unresolved. The CDR3 has 16 residues. V lost 0 bases and J 4 bases, leaving 16 bases between the germline ends. CDR1 is DFQATT and CDR2 is SNEGSKA in the germline V gene (reference sequence). The CDR3 here is CSARDRVKGQNQPQHF. CDR3 coding DNA: TGCAGTGCTAGAGATAGAGTGAAGGGCCAGAATCAGCCCCAGCATTTT.